Presented here are 16 T cell receptor beta chains from one specimen sequenced in a study of T cell repertoires in cytomegalovirus infection. Which antigens these TCRs recognize remains unknown. TCRdb analysed the reads with MiXCR anew, one entry per CDR3 protein. In the table there are about 920,000 distinct CDR3 sequences, around a third of which are singletons. Sample: cultured CD8+ T cells from PBMCs, taken from culture after CMV antigen stimulation. All receptors derive from a human donor in good health (CMV status not recorded). Some clones in this sample may be carry-over from other donors' samples.

The rearrangement links TRBV7-6 to TRBJ1-1; D remains unclear. The length of the CDR3 is 13 residues. The V gene's germline CDR1 is SGHVS and CDR2 FNYEAQ. The CDR3 reads CVSSHRPNTEAFF. The CDR3 DNA follows: TGTGTTAGCAGCCACAGACCGAACACTGAAGCTTTCTTT.

This chain joins TRBV7-9 and TRBJ1-1, with D perhaps TRBD1 (5 bases). The CDR3 extends over 15 amino acids. The germline CDR1 and CDR2 sequences are SEHNR and FQNEAQ (reference sequence). The V end lost 4 bases, the J end lost 1 base, and 13 bases lay between the germline ends. The CDR3 is CASSSRRGRNTEAFF. The CDR3, as DNA: TGTGCCAGCAGCTCCCGGCGGGGGAGGAACACTGAAGCTTTCTTT.

V is TRBV7-9 and J is TRBJ2-2, with TRBD1 matching 9 bases. V shed 4 bases and J 2 bases; nucleotides not matched to a gene: 5. The CDR3 extends over 16 amino acids. The V gene's germline CDR1 is SEHNR and CDR2 FQNEAQ (reference sequence). Here the CDR3 DNA reads TGTGCCAGCAGCTGGGGACAGGGTGCAAACACCGGGGAGCTGTTTTTT. Translated: CASSWGQGANTGELFF.

This chain connects TRBV28 to TRBJ2-5; TRBD1 matches at 9 bases. The CDR3 has 15 residues. CDR1 is MDHEN, CDR2 SYDVKM, per germline. Losses at the gene ends were 7 bases for V and 3 bases for J; bases not matched to a gene: 9. The CDR3 reads CASTVLRDREETQYF. In DNA, the CDR3 is TGTGCCAGCACTGTACTAAGGGACAGGGAAGAGACCCAGTACTTC. Full variable domain (outside the CDR3, taken from reference TRBV28 and TRBJ2-5): DVKVTQSSRYLVKRTGEKVFLECVQDMDHENMFWYRQDPGLGLRLIYFSYDVKMKEKGDIPEGYSVSREKKERFSLILESASTNQTSMYLCASTVLRDREETQYFGPGTRLLVL.

This clonotype was seen a few times. The chain carries TRBV27 and TRBJ1-5, with a possible D match to TRBD1 (5 bases). The CDR3 has 17 amino acids. With 10 bases removed from V and 3 bases from J, the gap between germline ends came to 25 bases. Germline lookup yields CDR1 MNHEY and CDR2 SMNVEV (reference sequence). This CDR3 is CATLPWGPGLNNQPQHF. The CDR3 DNA reads TGTGCCACCCTACCCTGGGGTCCAGGGTTAAACAATCAGCCCCAGCATTTT.

This clonotype is a singleton in its sample. The chain uses TRBV19 and TRBJ2-5; 7 bases are shared with TRBD1. Germline assignment: CDR1 LNHDA and CDR2 SQIVND (reference sequence). Trimming took 5 bases from V and 4 from J; bases not matched to a gene: 4. The CDR3 has 13 amino acids. The CDR3 region is CASSHRGIETQYF. In nucleotides, the CDR3 is TGTGCCAGTAGTCACAGGGGAATAGAGACCCAGTACTTC.

This clonotype showed up many times. V and J are TRBV7-8 and TRBJ1-1; D ambiguous. The CDR3 extends over 13 amino acids. Trimming pared 2 bases from V and 10 bases from J, leaving 14 bases between. Germline V gene data show CDR1 as SGHVS and CDR2 as FQNEAQ. CDR3 sequence: CASSLSGVLGAFF. The CDR3, as DNA: TGTGCCAGCAGCTTATCCGGGGTCTTAGGAGCTTTCTTT.

This clonotype was observed once. This chain uses TRBV27 with TRBJ2-5; D remains unclear. V was shortened by 7 bases and J by 5 bases, with 11 bases between the two germline ends. The germline gives CDR1 MNHEY, CDR2 SMNVEV (reference sequence). CDR3 length: 12 residues. The CDR3 bases are TGTGCCAGCATCTCCCCCGCGGAGACCCAGTACTTC. The encoded protein is CASISPAETQYF.

This chain connects TRBV6-5 to TRBJ2-1, with D tentatively TRBD1 or TRBD2 (5 bases each). The germline V gene has CDR1 MNHEY and CDR2 SVGAGI. Trimming took 7 bases from V and 10 from J, leaving 11 bases between them. This CDR3 is 11 amino acids long. CDR3 sequence (DNA): TGTGCCAGCATGACGGGGCGGGAGCAGTTCTTC. Translating it yields CASMTGREQFF.

The table lists this clonotype with a few counts. The chain carries TRBV10-3 and TRBJ2-7; the match to TRBD1 covers 9 bases. The V and J ends lost 4 bases and 6 bases, in that order; junction bases with no gene match: 4. The germline V gene has CDR1 ENHRY and CDR2 SYGVKD. The CDR3 consists of 13 residues. The CDR3 here is CAISVGTGTEQYV. DNA for the CDR3: TGTGCCATCAGTGTAGGGACAGGGACCGAGCAGTACGTC.

The V call is TRBV12-3 or TRBV12-4, the J call TRBJ2-3; maybe TRBD1 (6 bases). The V end was cut by 8 bases, the J end by 0 bases, with 18 bases between. The CDR3 has 16 amino acids. The CDR3 loop reads CASGINRERSTDTQYF. The CDR3 DNA reads as TGTGCCAGCGGGATCAACAGGGAAAGGAGCACAGATACGCAGTATTTT.

This clonotype was counted at least ten times. This chain connects TRBV7-6 to TRBJ1-1; 7 nucleotides match TRBD1. With 4 bases clipped from V and 5 bases from J, the junction kept 7 bases outside the gene matches. This CDR3 has 14 amino acids. Germline V gene sequence: CDR1 SGHVS, CDR2 FNYEAQ. CDR3 bases: TGTGCCAGCAGCTCCTACAGGGGAGGAACTGAAGCTTTCTTT. Translation gives CASSSYRGGTEAFF.

This clonotype was observed many times. This chain links TRBV7-2 with TRBJ1-5, with D hard to call. V was clipped by 5 bases and J by 3 bases, with 11 bases between them. Germline V CDR1 and CDR2: SGHTA, FQGNSA. This CDR3 is built from 14 residues. The CDR3 here is CASSTPGFNQPQHF. The CDR3 DNA reads as TGTGCCAGCAGCACCCCCGGTTTCAATCAGCCCCAGCATTTT.

There are a few counts of this clonotype. The rearrangement joins TRBV3-1 to TRBJ2-2; TRBD1 matches 8 bases. J lost 3 bases, V lost 1 base, and 7 bases had no gene match. This CDR3 region has 17 residues. From germline, CDR1 is LGHDT and CDR2 YNNKEL (reference sequence). In DNA, the CDR3 is TGTGCCAGCAGCCAAGGAGAGGGACAGGAGCACACCGGGGAGCTGTTTTTT. Its protein is CASSQGEGQEHTGELFF.

CDR3: CASSDFAGLAGVLSYNEQFF. The CDR3 DNA reads as TGCGCCAGCAGTGACTTCGCGGGACTAGCGGGGGTCCTATCCTACAATGAGCAGTTCTTC. This chain joins TRBV10-1 and TRBJ2-1; 14 positions agree with TRBD2. Germline V lookup: CDR1 WNHNN, CDR2 SYGVQD (reference sequence). The trim removed 3 bases at V and 1 base at J, leaving 11 bases unmatched. The CDR3 has 20 amino acids.

The table lists this clonotype with a few counts. J is TRBJ2-7 and V is TRBV12-3 or TRBV12-4; 9 nucleotides agree with TRBD2. V lost 6 bases to trimming and J lost 4 bases; unmatched junction nucleotides: 7. The CDR3 runs 14 residues. DNA for the CDR3: TGTGCCAGCAGCCGCGGGGGGGCGCGGTACGAGCAGTACGTC. This gives the protein CASSRGGARYEQYV.